The entry below describes one TCR beta chain. What it binds is unknown. In germline, CDR1 is LNHDA, CDR2 SQIVND (reference sequence). Deletions cut 3 bases from V and 8 bases from J, with 16 bases between. This CDR3 is built from 15 residues. The method was immunoSEQ multiplex PCR; TCRdb's version includes in-frame clones alone and lacks a portion of them. The sample lists approximately 73,000 clones; about four fifths were seen once. This record comes from a study of T cell responses to AZD1222 COVID-19 vaccine. General study findings and limits: Repertoire sampling happened only post peak T cell response. Donors were mostly white British, more females; clonal diversity possibly underestimated. Baseline serology detected seropositivity in only five or six AZD1222 recipients. Vaccine-related CD4 TCRs covered spike, predominating at 160-218 and 743-854.

V usage is TRBV19 and J usage is TRBJ1-4; D is possibly TRBD1 (5 bases). This specimen was peripheral blood, taken on day 0 of AZD1222 vaccination. This sequence was found in an adult in good health. The CDR3: CASSIAGQGGEKLFF. CDR3 DNA sequence: TGTGCCAGTAGTATCGCTGGGCAGGGAGGAGAAAAACTGTTTTTT.